A single sample is the source of the 3 T cell receptor beta chains below, sequenced in a study of neurological immune-mediated disorders (dated by TCRdb to 2018 to 2020). The time point label, as the study defines it: technical triplicate 3. Library preparation employed 5' RACE. These reads were obtained on an Illumina HiSeq 2500. The public reads were run again by TCRdb, first through fastp at Q25 and then through MiXCR, and only productive beta chains were kept. All rows with the same CDR3 protein become a single entry with the most common DNA and genes. Here the sample has about 44,000 distinct CDR3 sequences; 20% to 25% occur a single time. About 4.5% of the sample is taken by the ten largest. The sample consisted of PBMCs. The receptors shown here come from a man in his 60s with HTLV-1-associated myelopathy (HAM/TSP).

J is TRBJ1-5 and V is TRBV19, with D possibly being TRBD1 (5 bases). The V gene lost 5 bases and the J gene lost 10 bases, with 15 bases spanning the gap. The germline V gene encodes CDR1 LNHDA and CDR2 SQIVND (reference sequence). The length of the CDR3 is 13 residues. CDR3 bases: TGTGCCAGTAGTCGGGGGGAAAAGGGACCCCAGCATTTT. It encodes CASSRGEKGPQHF.

This clonotype showed up many times. The chain couples TRBV20-1 to TRBJ1-5; 9 nucleotides line up with TRBD1. Germline V gives CDR1 DFQATT, CDR2 SNEGSKA (reference sequence). The trim removed 6 bases at V and 1 base at J, leaving 4 bases unmatched. The CDR3 spans 14 residues. The CDR3 loop reads CSARTGESNQPQHF. CDR3 DNA sequence: TGCAGTGCCCGGACAGGGGAGAGCAATCAGCCCCAGCATTTT.

Many counts were recorded for this clonotype. The chain is built from TRBV6-5 and TRBJ2-7; TRBD1 matches at 11 bases. Germline CDR1 is MNHEY and CDR2 is SVGAGI. After removal of 5 bases from V and 2 bases from J, the junction contained 5 bases not matched to a gene. This CDR3 contains 15 residues. The CDR3 DNA sequence: TGTGCCAGCAGTCCCACGGGACAGGGGGCCTACGAGCAGTACTTC. Its translation is CASSPTGQGAYEQYF.